The clone carrying this T cell receptor beta chain was seen a few times. After removal of 5 bases from V and 4 bases from J, the junction contained 4 bases not matched to a gene. Germline V gives CDR1 GTSNPN, CDR2 SVGIG (reference sequence). CDR3 length: 12 amino acids. This specimen belongs to a study of T cell changes during pregnancy in multiple sclerosis. Sequenced by immunoSEQ multiplex PCR; TCRdb stores in-frame clones only, minus some. This table holds approximately 39,000 clones, nearly 90% found once. The sample was CD4+ T cells from peripheral blood mononuclear cells, taken in the second trimester of pregnancy. The clonotype was recovered from a female donor with multiple sclerosis, enrolled in a pregnancy study. The V call is TRBV30, the J call TRBJ2-5; 7 bases map to TRBD1. CDR3 DNA: TGTGCCTGGGATACAGGGGCAGAGACCCAGTACTTC. It translates to CAWDTGAETQYF.